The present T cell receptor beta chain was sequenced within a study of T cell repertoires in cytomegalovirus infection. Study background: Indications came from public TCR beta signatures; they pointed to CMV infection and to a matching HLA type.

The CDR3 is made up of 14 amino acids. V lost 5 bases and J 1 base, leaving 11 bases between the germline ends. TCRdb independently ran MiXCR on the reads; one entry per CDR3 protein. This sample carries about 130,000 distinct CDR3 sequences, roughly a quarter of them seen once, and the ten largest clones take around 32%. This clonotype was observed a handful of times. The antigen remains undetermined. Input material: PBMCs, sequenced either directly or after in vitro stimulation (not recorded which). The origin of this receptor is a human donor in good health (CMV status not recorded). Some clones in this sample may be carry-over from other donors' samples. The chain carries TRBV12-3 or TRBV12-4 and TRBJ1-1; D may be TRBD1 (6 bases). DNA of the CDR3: TGTGCCAGCAGTCCAACAGGGAAGAACACTGAAGCTTTCTTT. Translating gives CASSPTGKNTEAFF.